This TCR beta chain was observed in a study of cytomegalovirus exposure and HLA in healthy donors. The CDR3 loop spans 14 amino acids. CDR1 SGDLS and CDR2 YYNGEE come from the germline V gene. J was trimmed by 5 bases and V by 3 bases; bases with no gene match: 5. Use of 60 Vbeta and 13 Jbeta primers characterized the PCR. Libraries were prepared by immunoSEQ multiplex PCR; TCRdb keeps only in-frame clonotypes and omits some of them. The table lists about 140,000 clones, approximately 82% of them singletons, with about 1.5% in the top ten. The rearrangement joins TRBV9 to TRBJ2-7; 10 nucleotides line up with TRBD1. This TCR came from a man younger than 40 in good health and CMV-seropositive. The sample comprised PBMCs. CDR3 DNA sequence: TGTGCCAGCAGCGCCGGGACAGGGGATGACGAGCAGTACTTC. This gives the protein CASSAGTGDDEQYF.